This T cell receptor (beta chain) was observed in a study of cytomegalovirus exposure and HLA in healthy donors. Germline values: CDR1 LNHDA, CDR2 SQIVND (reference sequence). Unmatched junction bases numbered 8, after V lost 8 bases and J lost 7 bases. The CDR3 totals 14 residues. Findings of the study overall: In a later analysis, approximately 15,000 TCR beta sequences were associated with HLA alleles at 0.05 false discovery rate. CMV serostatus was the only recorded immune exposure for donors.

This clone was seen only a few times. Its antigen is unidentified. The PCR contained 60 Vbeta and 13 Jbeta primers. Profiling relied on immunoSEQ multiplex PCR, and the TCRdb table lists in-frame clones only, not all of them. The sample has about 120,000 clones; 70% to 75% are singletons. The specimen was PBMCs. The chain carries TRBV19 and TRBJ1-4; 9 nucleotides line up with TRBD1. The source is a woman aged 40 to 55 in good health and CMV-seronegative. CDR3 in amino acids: CASSATGGVEKLFF. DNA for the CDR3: TGTGCCAGTTCGGCGACAGGGGGTGTTGAAAAACTGTTTTTT. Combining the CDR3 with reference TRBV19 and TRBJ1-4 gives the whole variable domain DGGITQSPKYLFRKEGQNVTLSCEQNLNHDAMYWYRQDPGQGLRLIYYSQIVNDFQKGDIAEGYSVSREKKESFPLTVTSAQKNPTAFYLCASSATGGVEKLFFGSGTQLSVL.